The 25 T cell receptor beta chains reported below all come from one sample, sequenced in a study of human T cells and chemical hapten exposure (dated by TCRdb to 2020 to 2022). The sample's time point label, in plain terms: patch test 2, 6 weeks after DPC sensitization. The label giving this sample's treatment or condition can be read as: therapeutic diphenylcyclopropenone sensitization with weekly scalp DPC. Libraries were made using RACE. Sequencing was carried out with a NextSeq 500. TCRdb trimmed public reads at Q25 via fastp, called clones via MiXCR and kept in-frame beta chains. All rows with the same CDR3 protein become a single entry with the most common DNA and genes. This sample lists about 350,000 distinct CDR3 sequences; under 6.5% were detected once. The ten largest clones represent more than 5.5% of the sample. The source was whole blood, collected in connection with sensitization to the hapten diphenylcyclopropenone (DPC). Source of these receptors: a woman aged 18-30 years with alopecia areata. Some clones in this sample may be carry-over from other donors' samples.

This clonotype was counted between two and nine times. The chain carries TRBV20-1 and TRBJ2-2; D gene uncertain. Trimming took off 1 base at V and 5 bases at J, with 14 bases between the two ends. Per the germline V gene, CDR1 is DFQATT and CDR2 is SNEGSKA (reference sequence). The CDR3 sequence is 15 residues long. CDR3 amino acids: CSARVPAIETGELFF. The CDR3 DNA is TGCAGTGCTAGAGTCCCAGCGATTGAAACCGGGGAGCTGTTTTTT.

The genes are TRBV11-1 and TRBJ2-4, with 7 nucleotides matching TRBD1. The germline CDR1 and CDR2 sequences are SGHAT and FQDESV (reference sequence). V shed 5 bases and J 8 bases; nucleotides not matched to a gene: 9. CDR3 size: 14 residues. The CDR3 protein is CASSQRGLGDIQYF. The CDR3 DNA follows: TGTGCCAGCAGCCAGAGGGGGCTAGGGGACATTCAGTACTTC.

This clonotype was picked up a small number of times. The chain joins TRBV18 to TRBJ2-7; D is perhaps TRBD2 (5 bases). Germline CDR1 reads KGHSH; CDR2 reads LQKENI. There are 15 residues in the CDR3. With 1 base removed from V and 1 base from J, the gap between germline ends came to 11 bases. CDR3 sequence: CASSPREGESYEQYF. The CDR3 bases are TGTGCCAGCTCACCACGAGAGGGAGAATCCTACGAGCAGTACTTC.

This clonotype was observed a handful of times. The V call is TRBV10-3, the J call TRBJ2-6, with D possibly called TRBD1 or TRBD2 (5 bases each). This CDR3 has 16 amino acids. V lost 10 bases, J lost 0 bases, and 16 bases lay in between. Germline values: CDR1 ENHRY, CDR2 SYGVKD. The CDR3 nucleotides read TGTGCCACCCACCGGGACCCGATCTCTGGGGCCAACGTCCTGACTTTC. Amino acids: CATHRDPISGANVLTF.

Many counts were recorded for this clonotype. This chain links TRBV6-5 with TRBJ1-1, with 7 positions matching TRBD1. This CDR3 region has 14 residues. Germline V gives CDR1 MNHEY, CDR2 SVGAGI. The V gene end was trimmed by 2 bases and the J gene end by 6 bases; junction bases not matched to a gene: 6. This CDR3 is CASSYSRGKAEAFF. The DNA for the CDR3 is TGTGCCAGCAGTTACAGCAGGGGGAAGGCTGAAGCTTTCTTT.

This clonotype was recorded a few times. The rearrangement joins TRBV4-3 to TRBJ2-2; D might be TRBD1 (6 bases). V was cut by 0 bases and J by 5 bases, with 13 bases left in between. The germline gives CDR1 LGHNA, CDR2 YSLEER. The CDR3 has 16 amino acids. CDR3 sequence reads: CASSQEASRGTGELFF. In nucleotides, the CDR3 is TGCGCCAGCAGCCAAGAGGCGAGTAGGGGGACCGGGGAGCTGTTTTTT.

This clonotype was found a few times. The rearrangement uses TRBV28 and TRBJ1-3, with TRBD1 identical over 7 bases. Looked up from germline, CDR1 is MDHEN and CDR2 is SYDVKM. The CDR3 is 14 amino acids. V lost 6 bases to trimming and J lost 4 bases; unmatched junction nucleotides: 6. The CDR3 spells CASRSTGIGNTIYF. The CDR3 nucleotides read TGTGCCAGCAGATCGACAGGGATCGGAAACACCATATATTTT. Full variable domain (missing parts from reference TRBV28 and TRBJ1-3): DVKVTQSSRYLVKRTGEKVFLECVQDMDHENMFWYRQDPGLGLRLIYFSYDVKMKEKGDIPEGYSVSREKKERFSLILESASTNQTSMYLCASRSTGIGNTIYFGEGSWLTVV.

This clonotype has a handful of counts. This chain uses TRBV7-9 with TRBJ2-2; D is unresolved. CDR1 SEHNR and CDR2 FQNEAQ come from the germline V gene (reference sequence). Trimming cost V 1 base and J 3 bases, with 6 bases left between them. This CDR3 spans 14 amino acids. The CDR3 here is CASSLDLHTGELFF. For the CDR3, the DNA is TGTGCCAGCAGCTTAGATTTGCACACCGGGGAGCTGTTTTTT. Using reference TRBV7-9 and TRBJ2-2 for the parts outside the CDR3, the full variable domain is DTGVSQNPRHKITKRGQNVTFRCDPISEHNRLYWYRQTLGQGPEFLTYFQNEAQLEKSRLLSDRFSAERPKGSFSTLEIQRTEQGDSAMYLCASSLDLHTGELFFGEGSRLTVL.

The chain joins TRBV4-1 to TRBJ2-7; D is unclear. The CDR3 length is 20 residues. Germline CDR1 is MGHRA and CDR2 is YSYEKL. Deletions cut 0 bases from V and 0 bases from J, with 24 bases between. CDR3 nucleotides: TGCGCCAGCAGCCAAGAAAGAAGGCAGCGAGGTAGTATTAGCTCCTACGAGCAGTACTTC. This translates into CASSQERRQRGSISSYEQYF.

This clonotype has at least ten counts. The CDR3 region is CASSQETPGIYGYTF. For the CDR3, the DNA is TGCGCCAGCAGCCAAGAAACCCCAGGGATCTATGGCTACACCTTC. The genes are TRBV4-3 and TRBJ1-2; tentatively, D is TRBD1 (5 bases). Deletions cut 0 bases from V and 4 bases from J, with 12 bases between. CDR3 length equals 15 residues. In germline, CDR1 is LGHNA, CDR2 YSLEER.

The chain employs TRBV6-2 or TRBV6-3 and TRBJ2-7; D is unclear. Germline V lookup: CDR1 MNHEY, CDR2 SVGEGT. Trimming removed 4 bases at V and 2 bases at J, with 15 bases between. The CDR3 runs 15 residues. CDR3 coding DNA: TGTGCCAGCAGTTTCCATGGTTTCATGGCCTACGAGCAGTACTTC. Its translation is CASSFHGFMAYEQYF.

This clonotype showed up many times. The chain carries TRBV28 and TRBJ2-4; D may be TRBD2 (6 bases). V shed 6 bases and J shed 0 bases, with 21 bases lying between them. The CDR3 loop spans 18 amino acids. Germline loops: CDR1 MDHEN, CDR2 SYDVKM. The CDR3 bases are TGTGCCAGCAGAGGCGGCAGGGAGGTAATCATAGCCAAAAACATTCAGTACTTC. Translation gives CASRGGREVIIAKNIQYF.

This clonotype has only a few counts. The V call is TRBV6-5, the J call TRBJ2-7; a possible D gene is TRBD2 (5 bases). Germline values: CDR1 MNHEY, CDR2 SVGAGI. The CDR3 covers 13 residues. V gave up 0 bases and J gave up 6 bases, with 9 bases separating them. The CDR3 coding sequence is TGTGCCAGCAGTTACTCTAGGGAGCGCGAGCAGTACTTC. Translation: CASSYSREREQYF.

This clonotype was recorded at least ten times. Here the CDR3 reads CASSDVGGQPQHF. The CDR3, as DNA: TGTGCCAGCAGTGATGTAGGGGGTCAGCCCCAGCATTTT. The V and J genes are TRBV2 and TRBJ1-5, with D possibly TRBD1 on 6 matching bases. Germline V lookup: CDR1 SNHLY, CDR2 FYNNEI. The ends were cut back, 3 bases at V and 6 bases at J, with 9 bases in the middle. This CDR3 contains 13 residues.

This clonotype was recorded many times. The rearrangement joins TRBV28 to TRBJ1-5, with 7 bases that match TRBD1. The CDR3 has 15 amino acids. In germline, CDR1 is MDHEN, CDR2 SYDVKM. The J segment lost 7 bases and the V segment lost 5 bases, leaving 11 bases of the junction unmatched. For the CDR3, the DNA is TGTGCCAGCAGTCCCCTAGACAGGGAGGGCCAGCCCCAGCATTTT. Amino acid sequence: CASSPLDREGQPQHF.

This clonotype came up many times. V and J are TRBV4-1 and TRBJ1-4; the D is unclear. Looked up from germline, CDR1 is MGHRA and CDR2 is YSYEKL. The V end lost 1 base, the J end lost 4 bases, and 13 bases lay between the germline ends. The CDR3 is made up of 16 amino acids. CDR3: CASSQGSTRGNEKLFF. As DNA, the CDR3 is TGCGCCAGCAGCCAAGGGTCGACGCGGGGTAATGAAAAACTGTTTTTT.

This clonotype was observed a few times. The chain combines TRBV6-5 with TRBJ2-3, with 9 bases that match TRBD2. The length of the CDR3 is 17 residues. Germline V gene lookup returns CDR1 MNHEY and CDR2 SVGAGI. J gave up 5 bases and V 10 bases, and 19 bases lay outside the gene matches. CDR3 region: CANPEPQRGALLDTQYF. Here the CDR3 DNA reads TGTGCCAACCCTGAACCCCAGCGGGGGGCCCTTCTAGATACGCAGTATTTT.

V usage is TRBV2 and J usage is TRBJ1-1; no reliable D call. Germline CDR1 and CDR2: SNHLY and FYNNEI. Trimming took off 4 bases at V and 0 bases at J, with 9 bases between the two ends. This CDR3 contains 14 residues. Written as DNA, the CDR3 is TGTGCCAGCAGTGTTTACGGGGTGAACACTGAAGCTTTCTTT. Protein: CASSVYGVNTEAFF.

The table lists this clonotype with many counts. The V gene is TRBV7-2, the J gene TRBJ1-4; D unresolved. From germline, CDR1 is SGHTA and CDR2 FQGNSA. The CDR3 has 14 amino acids. The germline V and J ends were trimmed by 1 base and 8 bases, with 11 bases remaining between them. The CDR3 DNA reads as TGTGCCAGCAGCTTAGAAATTAGCGTCGAAAAACTGTTTTTT. This gives the protein CASSLEISVEKLFF.

Many counts were recorded for this clonotype. The genes are TRBV9 and TRBJ1-1; 9 nucleotides agree with TRBD1. V lost 4 bases, J lost 4 bases, and 17 bases stayed unmatched. Germline V gene lookup returns CDR1 SGDLS and CDR2 YYNGEE. The CDR3 consists of 18 residues. CDR3 coding DNA: TGTGCCAGCAGCCCCCAAATAACGTACAGGGGGCCGGGCACTGAAGCTTTCTTT. Amino acid sequence: CASSPQITYRGPGTEAFF.

The sample holds many counts of this clonotype. CDR3 DNA sequence: TGTGCCAGTAGTTCCCCGGCAGGGAGGAACACTGAAGCTTTCTTT. Translating it yields CASSSPAGRNTEAFF. J is TRBJ1-1 and V is TRBV19, with D possibly TRBD1 on 5 matching bases. V lost 5 bases and J lost 1, with 14 bases in between. The CDR3 spans 15 residues. Germline CDR1 is LNHDA and CDR2 is SQIVND (reference sequence).

The chain carries TRBV12-3 or TRBV12-4 and TRBJ1-2; D perhaps matches TRBD1 (5 bases). This CDR3 has 15 amino acids. Trimming took 3 bases from V and 4 from J, leaving 15 bases between them. CDR3 in amino acids: CASSLGPTETYGYTF. The CDR3 region has the DNA TGTGCCAGCAGTTTGGGACCGACAGAAACCTATGGCTACACCTTC.

This clonotype showed up just a few times. This chain connects TRBV4-3 to TRBJ2-3, with TRBD2 matching over 7 bases. Germline V gene sequence: CDR1 LGHNA, CDR2 YSLEER. Trimming cost V 2 bases and J 0 bases; bases outside gene matches: 8. The CDR3 has 17 amino acids. In DNA, the CDR3 is TGCGCCAGCAGCCAATCTGGCGGGGGACTTAGCACAGATACGCAGTATTTT. Its protein is CASSQSGGGLSTDTQYF.

The chain links TRBV5-1 to TRBJ2-5; the D gene could be TRBD1 or TRBD2 (5 bases each). The CDR3 totals 15 residues. Trimming took off 1 base at V and 2 bases at J, with 12 bases between the two ends. Germline V gene lookup returns CDR1 SGHRS and CDR2 YFSETQ. In nucleotides, the CDR3 is TGCGCCAGCAGCTTGCTGGGGGTTAGGCAAGAGACCCAGTACTTC. As protein: CASSLLGVRQETQYF.

This chain uses TRBV11-3 with TRBJ2-3; D call uncertain. The germline CDR1 and CDR2 sequences are SGHNT and YENEEA. CDR3 size: 18 residues. Deletions cut 3 bases from V and 4 bases from J, with 23 bases between. Here the CDR3 DNA reads TGTGCCAGCAGCTTTGGGATAGTCTTTAGTAGACGCGCAGATACGCAGTATTTT. Translated, it gives CASSFGIVFSRRADTQYF.